This T cell receptor beta chain derives from a study of blood T cell repertoires in COVID-19. Study information: Researchers got acute and convalescent COVID-19 samples from the United States, Italy and Spain. T cells, B-cell-depleted T cells, or PBMCs supplied cDNA or gDNA.

The V gene end was trimmed by 5 bases and the J gene end by 3 bases; junction bases not matched to a gene: 12. The CDR3 is 16 residues long. The germline V gene encodes CDR1 KGHSH and CDR2 LQKENI. Profiling relied on immunoSEQ multiplex PCR, and the TCRdb table lists in-frame clones only, not all of them. The sample yields approximately 170,000 clones, roughly nine tenths seen once. The J gene is TRBJ2-7, the V gene TRBV18; 8 bases line up with TRBD2. This sequence was found in a woman in her 70s with acute or convalescent COVID-19. The sequenced material came from peripheral blood. The CDR3 DNA reads as TGTGCCAGCTCAACCTCCTTAGCGGGATCAGGCTACGAGCAGTACTTC. Its protein product is CASSTSLAGSGYEQYF.